The 8 T cell receptor beta chains below all came from one sample that was sequenced in a study of blood T cell repertoires in COVID-19. The assay was immunoSEQ multiplex PCR, and TCRdb's table has in-frame clones only and misses some. The table lists about 330,000 clones, approximately 85% of them singletons. Sequencing was done on a sample of peripheral blood. The receptors were gathered from a human donor in a cohort sampled during active COVID-19.

The rearrangement uses TRBV14 and TRBJ1-6, with D possibly being TRBD1 (5 bases). The CDR3 sequence is 15 residues long. V lost 4 bases and J 7 bases, leaving 14 bases between the germline ends. CDR1 is SGHDN and CDR2 is FVKESK in the germline V gene. In nucleotides, the CDR3 is TGTGCCAGCAGCCGGAACAGGTTCGGAAATTCACCCCTCCACTTT. It is translated as CASSRNRFGNSPLHF.

CDR3 sequence reads: CASSVDRNTEAFF. The CDR3 DNA reads TGTGCCAGCAGCGTAGACAGGAACACTGAAGCTTTCTTT. The chain recombines TRBV9 with TRBJ1-1; D gene uncertain. Per the germline V gene, CDR1 is SGDLS and CDR2 is YYNGEE. With 0 bases removed from V and 1 base from J, the gap between germline ends came to 4 bases. The CDR3 spans 13 residues. Based on the CDR3 plus reference TRBV9 and TRBJ1-1, the full variable domain is DSGVTQTPKHLITATGQRVTLRCSPRSGDLSVYWYQQSLDQGLQFLIQYYNGEERAKGNILERFSAQQFPDLHSELNLSSLELGDSALYFCASSVDRNTEAFFGQGTRLTVV.

The rearrangement joins TRBV28 to TRBJ1-6, with D unresolved. V gave up 6 bases and J gave up 10 bases, with 16 bases separating them. This CDR3 contains 14 residues. Germline V CDR1 and CDR2: MDHEN, SYDVKM. The CDR3 nucleotides are TGTGCCAGCAGAACACAGAGAACCCTATCACCCCTCCACTTT. This codes for CASRTQRTLSPLHF.

The chain combines TRBV20-1 with TRBJ2-5; 9 bases match TRBD2. The CDR3 spans 15 residues. Per germline, CDR1 DFQATT and CDR2 SNEGSKA (reference sequence). Unmatched junction bases numbered 6, after V lost 3 bases and J lost 1 base. The CDR3: CSASTRRGGQETQYF. DNA of the CDR3: TGCAGTGCTAGTACACGGCGGGGGGGCCAAGAGACCCAGTACTTC.

In this sample, this clone turned up once. The chain has TRBV7-2 and TRBJ1-3; 9 bases line up with TRBD1. The trim removed 4 bases at V and 0 bases at J, leaving 1 base unmatched. CDR3 length: 15 residues. CDR1 and CDR2 from the germline V gene are SGHTA and FQGNSA. CDR3 sequence (DNA): TGTGCCAGCAGCTGGGACAGGGCCTCTGGAAACACCATATATTTT. This translates into CASSWDRASGNTIYF.

The rearrangement uses TRBV12-3 or TRBV12-4 and TRBJ2-2; D gene unclear. The V end was cut by 5 bases, the J end by 7 bases, with 5 bases between. The length of the CDR3 is 11 residues. The CDR3 loop reads CASSPFGELFF. As DNA, the CDR3 is TGTGCCAGCAGTCCCTTCGGGGAGCTGTTTTTT.

The gene calls are TRBV18 and TRBJ1-5, with TRBD1 identical over 8 bases. The V gene end was trimmed by 2 bases and the J gene end by 7 bases; junction bases not matched to a gene: 7. This CDR3 region has 15 residues. The germline V gene encodes CDR1 KGHSH and CDR2 LQKENI. The CDR3 DNA sequence: TGTGCCAGCTCACCAATGGAGACAGGGGAACAGCCCCAGCATTTT. It encodes CASSPMETGEQPQHF. The whole variable domain, remainder taken from reference TRBV18 and TRBJ1-5, is NAGVMQNPRHLVRRRGQEARLRCSPMKGHSHVYWYRQLPEEGLKFMVYLQKENIIDESGMPKERFSAEFPKEGPSILRIQQVVRGDSAAYFCASSPMETGEQPQHFGDGTRLSIL.

The rearrangement joins TRBV6-6 to TRBJ2-3; a possible D gene is TRBD1 (5 bases). Germline V CDR1 and CDR2: MNHNY, SVGAGI (reference sequence). V dropped 7 bases and J dropped 0 bases, with 14 bases sitting between them. The CDR3 extends over 15 amino acids. CDR3 sequence: CASTRQSGSTDTQYF. Here the CDR3 DNA reads TGTGCCAGCACTAGACAGTCGGGCAGCACAGATACGCAGTATTTT.